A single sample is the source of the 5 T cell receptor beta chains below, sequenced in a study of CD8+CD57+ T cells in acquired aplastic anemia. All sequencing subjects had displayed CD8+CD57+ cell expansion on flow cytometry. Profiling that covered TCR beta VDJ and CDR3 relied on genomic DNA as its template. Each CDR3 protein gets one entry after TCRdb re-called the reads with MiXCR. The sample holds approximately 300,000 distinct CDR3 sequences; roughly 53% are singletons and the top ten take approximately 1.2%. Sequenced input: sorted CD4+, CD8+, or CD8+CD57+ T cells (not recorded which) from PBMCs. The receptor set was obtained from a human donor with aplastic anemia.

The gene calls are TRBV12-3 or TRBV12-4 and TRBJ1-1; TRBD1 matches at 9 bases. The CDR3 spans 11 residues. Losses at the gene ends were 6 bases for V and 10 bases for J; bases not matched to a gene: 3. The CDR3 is CASRSTGGAFF. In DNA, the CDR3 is TGTGCCAGCAGGTCGACAGGGGGAGCTTTCTTT.

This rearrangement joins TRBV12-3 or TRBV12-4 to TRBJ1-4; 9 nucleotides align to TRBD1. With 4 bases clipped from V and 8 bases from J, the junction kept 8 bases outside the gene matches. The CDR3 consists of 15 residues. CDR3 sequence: CASSSTGTGSEKLFF. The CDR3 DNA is TGTGCCAGCAGTTCTACCGGGACAGGGTCGGAAAAACTGTTTTTT.

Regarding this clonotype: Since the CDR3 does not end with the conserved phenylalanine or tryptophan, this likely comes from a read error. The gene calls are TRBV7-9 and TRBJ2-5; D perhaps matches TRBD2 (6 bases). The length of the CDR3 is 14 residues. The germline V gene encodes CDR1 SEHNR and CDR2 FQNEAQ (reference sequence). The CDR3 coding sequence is TGTGTCAGCAGCTTATTCGGGGGCCAAGAGACCCAGTACCTC. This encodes CVSSLFGGQETQYL.

This chain's CDR3 is CASRQLAGGFQETQYF. The DNA for the CDR3 is TGTGCCAGCAGGCAACTAGCGGGGGGGTTCCAAGAGACCCAGTACTTC. V and J are TRBV2 and TRBJ2-5; TRBD2 matches at 13 bases. This CDR3 comprises 16 residues. Germline V CDR1 and CDR2: SNHLY, FYNNEI. The junction had 5 bases not matched to a gene; V was cut back by 6 bases and J by 1 base.

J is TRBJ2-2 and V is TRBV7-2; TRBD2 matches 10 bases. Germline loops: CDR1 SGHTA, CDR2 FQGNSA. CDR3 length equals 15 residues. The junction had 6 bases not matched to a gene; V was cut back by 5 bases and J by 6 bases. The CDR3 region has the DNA TGTGCCAGCAGCAAAAGCGGGAGGGGCGCCGGGGAGCTGTTTTTT. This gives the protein CASSKSGRGAGELFF.